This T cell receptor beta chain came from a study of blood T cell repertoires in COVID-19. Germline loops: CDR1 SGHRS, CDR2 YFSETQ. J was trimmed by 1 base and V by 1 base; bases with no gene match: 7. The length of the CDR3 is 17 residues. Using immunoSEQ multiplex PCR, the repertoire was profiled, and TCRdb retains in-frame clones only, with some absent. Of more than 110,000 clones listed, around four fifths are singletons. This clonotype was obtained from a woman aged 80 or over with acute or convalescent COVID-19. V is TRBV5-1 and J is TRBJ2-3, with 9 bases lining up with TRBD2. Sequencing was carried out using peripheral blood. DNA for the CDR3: TGCGCCAGCAGCTTGAAGCGGGGGGTTTGGGGCACAGATACGCAGTATTTT. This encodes CASSLKRGVWGTDTQYF.